This TCR beta chain was recorded in a study of cytomegalovirus exposure and HLA in healthy donors. Study-level background: Early released data comprised approximately 85 million unique TCRs from HLA-typed donors. Study outcomes and limitations: In presence/absence analyses, roughly uniform sequencing depth across donors was assumed.

The CDR3 has 14 amino acids. The germline gives CDR1 MGHRA, CDR2 YSYEKL. V was shortened by 5 bases and J by 4 bases, with 14 bases between the two germline ends. Worth noting for this clone: What it binds is not known.

PCR involved 60 Vbeta and 13 Jbeta primers. Sequencing was performed with immunoSEQ multiplex PCR; in TCRdb, only in-frame clones are kept and a portion is missing. Of fewer than 250,000 clones listed, over 80% are singletons. The chain links TRBV4-1 to TRBJ1-1; D might be TRBD1 (6 bases). The clonotype comes from a boy under 10 years old in good health and CMV-seronegative. The sequenced material came from PBMCs. The CDR3 reads CASSFRTGPTEAFF. CDR3 DNA: TGCGCCAGCAGCTTCCGCACAGGGCCCACTGAAGCTTTCTTT.